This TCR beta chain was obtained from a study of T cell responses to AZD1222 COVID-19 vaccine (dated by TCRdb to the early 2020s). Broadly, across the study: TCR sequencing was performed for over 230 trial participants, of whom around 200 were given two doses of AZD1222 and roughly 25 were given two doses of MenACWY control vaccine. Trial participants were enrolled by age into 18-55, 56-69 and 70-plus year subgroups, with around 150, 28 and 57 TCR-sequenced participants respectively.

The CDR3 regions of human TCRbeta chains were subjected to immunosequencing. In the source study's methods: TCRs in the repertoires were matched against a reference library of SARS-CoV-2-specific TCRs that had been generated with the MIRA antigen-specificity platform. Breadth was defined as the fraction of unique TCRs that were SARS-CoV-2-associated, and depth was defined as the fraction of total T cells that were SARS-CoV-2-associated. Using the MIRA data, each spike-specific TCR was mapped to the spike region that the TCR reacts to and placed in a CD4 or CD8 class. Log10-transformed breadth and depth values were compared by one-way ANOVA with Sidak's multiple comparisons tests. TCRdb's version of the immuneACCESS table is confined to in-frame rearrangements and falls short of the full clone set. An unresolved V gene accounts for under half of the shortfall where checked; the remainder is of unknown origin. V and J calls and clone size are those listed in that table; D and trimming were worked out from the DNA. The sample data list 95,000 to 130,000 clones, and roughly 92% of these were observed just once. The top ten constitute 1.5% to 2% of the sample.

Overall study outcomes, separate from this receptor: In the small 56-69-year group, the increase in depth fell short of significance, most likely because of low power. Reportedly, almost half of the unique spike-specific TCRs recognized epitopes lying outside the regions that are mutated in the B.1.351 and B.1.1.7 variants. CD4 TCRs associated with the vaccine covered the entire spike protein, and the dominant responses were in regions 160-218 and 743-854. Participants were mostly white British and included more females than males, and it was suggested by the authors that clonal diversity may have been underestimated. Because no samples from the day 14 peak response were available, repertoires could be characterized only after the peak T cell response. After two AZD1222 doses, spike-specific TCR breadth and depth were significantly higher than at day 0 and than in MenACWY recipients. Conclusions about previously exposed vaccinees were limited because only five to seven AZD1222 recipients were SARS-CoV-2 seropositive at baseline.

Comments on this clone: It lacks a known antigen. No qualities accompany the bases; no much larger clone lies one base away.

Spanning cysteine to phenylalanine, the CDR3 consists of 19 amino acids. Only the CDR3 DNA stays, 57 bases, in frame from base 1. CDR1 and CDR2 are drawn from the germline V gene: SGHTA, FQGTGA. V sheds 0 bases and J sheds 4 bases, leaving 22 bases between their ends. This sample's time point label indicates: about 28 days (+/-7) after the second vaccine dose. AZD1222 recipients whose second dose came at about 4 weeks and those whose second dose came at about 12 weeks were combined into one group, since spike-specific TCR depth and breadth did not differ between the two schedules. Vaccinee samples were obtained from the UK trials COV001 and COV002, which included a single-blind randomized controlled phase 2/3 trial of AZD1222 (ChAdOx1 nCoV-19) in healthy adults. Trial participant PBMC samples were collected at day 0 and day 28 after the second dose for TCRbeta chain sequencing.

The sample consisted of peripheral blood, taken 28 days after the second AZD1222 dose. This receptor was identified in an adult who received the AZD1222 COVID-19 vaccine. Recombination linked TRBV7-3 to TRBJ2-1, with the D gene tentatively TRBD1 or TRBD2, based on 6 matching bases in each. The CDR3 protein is CASSLTNQGTPNPYNEQFF. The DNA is TGTGCCAGCAGCTTAACCAACCAGGGGACTCCTAATCCTTACAATGAGCAGTTCTTC.